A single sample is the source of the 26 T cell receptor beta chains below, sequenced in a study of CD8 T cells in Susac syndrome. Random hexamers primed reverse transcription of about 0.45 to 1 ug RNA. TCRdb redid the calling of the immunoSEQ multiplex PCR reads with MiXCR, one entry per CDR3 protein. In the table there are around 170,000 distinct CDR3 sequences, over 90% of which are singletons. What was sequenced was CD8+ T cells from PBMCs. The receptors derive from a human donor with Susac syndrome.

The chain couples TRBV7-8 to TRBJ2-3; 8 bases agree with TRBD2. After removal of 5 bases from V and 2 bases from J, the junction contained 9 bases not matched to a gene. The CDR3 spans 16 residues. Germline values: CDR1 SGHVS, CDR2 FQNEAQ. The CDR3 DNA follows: TGTGCCAGCAGCCCGATAGCGGGGACGAACACAGATACGCAGTATTTT. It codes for CASSPIAGTNTDTQYF. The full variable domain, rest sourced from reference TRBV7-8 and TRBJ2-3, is GAGVSQSPRYKVAKRGQDVALRCDPISGHVSLFWYQQALGQGPEFLTYFQNEAQLDKSGLPSDRFFAERPEGSVSTLKIQRTQQEDSAVYLCASSPIAGTNTDTQYFGPGTRLTVL.

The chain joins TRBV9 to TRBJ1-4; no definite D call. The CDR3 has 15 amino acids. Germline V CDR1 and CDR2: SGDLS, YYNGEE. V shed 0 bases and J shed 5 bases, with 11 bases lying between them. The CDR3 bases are TGTGCCAGCAGCGTAGAGGATAACTTCAATGAAAAACTGTTTTTT. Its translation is CASSVEDNFNEKLFF.

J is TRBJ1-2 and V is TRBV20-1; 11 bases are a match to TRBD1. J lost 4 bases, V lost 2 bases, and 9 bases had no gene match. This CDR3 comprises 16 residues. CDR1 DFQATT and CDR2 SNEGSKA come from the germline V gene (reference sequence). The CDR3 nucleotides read TGCAGTGCTAGACCACCGGGACAGGGGGACTTCTATGGCTACACCTTC. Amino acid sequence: CSARPPGQGDFYGYTF.

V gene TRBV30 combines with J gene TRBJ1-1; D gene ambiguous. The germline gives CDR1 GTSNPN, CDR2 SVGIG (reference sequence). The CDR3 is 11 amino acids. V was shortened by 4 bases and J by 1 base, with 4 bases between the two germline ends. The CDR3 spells CAWTWNTEAFF. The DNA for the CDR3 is TGTGCCTGGACTTGGAACACTGAAGCTTTCTTT. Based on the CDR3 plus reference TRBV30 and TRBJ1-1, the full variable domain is SQTIHQWPATLVQPVGSPLSLECTVEGTSNPNLYWYRQAAGRGLQLLFYSVGIGQISSEVPQNLSASRPQDRQFILSSKKLLLSDSGFYLCAWTWNTEAFFGQGTRLTVV.

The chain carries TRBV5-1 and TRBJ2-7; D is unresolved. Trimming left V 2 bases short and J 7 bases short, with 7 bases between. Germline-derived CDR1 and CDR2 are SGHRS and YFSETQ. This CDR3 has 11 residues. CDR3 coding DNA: TGCGCCAGCAGCTTAGGGCAGGAGCAGTACTTC. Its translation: CASSLGQEQYF.

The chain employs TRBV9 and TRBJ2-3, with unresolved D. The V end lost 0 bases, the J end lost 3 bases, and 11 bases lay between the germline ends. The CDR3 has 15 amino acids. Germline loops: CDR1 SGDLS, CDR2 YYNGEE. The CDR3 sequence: CASSVGTLVTDTQYF. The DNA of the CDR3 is TGTGCCAGCAGCGTAGGGACCCTAGTGACAGATACGCAGTATTTT.

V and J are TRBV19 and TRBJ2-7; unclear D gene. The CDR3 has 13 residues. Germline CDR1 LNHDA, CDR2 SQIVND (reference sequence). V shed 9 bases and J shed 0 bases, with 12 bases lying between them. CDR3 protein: CASARESSYEQYF. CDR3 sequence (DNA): TGTGCCAGCGCAAGGGAAAGCTCCTACGAGCAGTACTTC.

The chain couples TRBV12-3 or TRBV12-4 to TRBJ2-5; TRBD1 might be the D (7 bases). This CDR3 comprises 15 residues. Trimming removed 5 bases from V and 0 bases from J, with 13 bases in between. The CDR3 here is CASSNGGTDQETQYF. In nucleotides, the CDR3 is TGTGCCAGCAGTAACGGCGGGACAGACCAAGAGACCCAGTACTTC.

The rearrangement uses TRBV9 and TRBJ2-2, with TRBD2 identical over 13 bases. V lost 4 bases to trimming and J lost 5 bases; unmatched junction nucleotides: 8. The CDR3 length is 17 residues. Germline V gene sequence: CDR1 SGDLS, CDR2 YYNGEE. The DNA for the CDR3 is TGTGCCAGCAGCTCACGGGGACTAGCGGGGATGACCGGGGAGCTGTTTTTT. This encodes CASSSRGLAGMTGELFF. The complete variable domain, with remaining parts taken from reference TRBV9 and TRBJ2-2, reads DSGVTQTPKHLITATGQRVTLRCSPRSGDLSVYWYQQSLDQGLQFLIQYYNGEERAKGNILERFSAQQFPDLHSELNLSSLELGDSALYFCASSSRGLAGMTGELFFGEGSRLTVL.

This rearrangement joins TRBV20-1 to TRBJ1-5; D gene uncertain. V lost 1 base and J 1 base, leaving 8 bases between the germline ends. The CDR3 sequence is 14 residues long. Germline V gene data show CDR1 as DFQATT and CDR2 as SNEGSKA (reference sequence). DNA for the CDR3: TGCAGTGCTAGAGGGGTTCTGAGCAATCAGCCCCAGCATTTT. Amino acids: CSARGVLSNQPQHF.

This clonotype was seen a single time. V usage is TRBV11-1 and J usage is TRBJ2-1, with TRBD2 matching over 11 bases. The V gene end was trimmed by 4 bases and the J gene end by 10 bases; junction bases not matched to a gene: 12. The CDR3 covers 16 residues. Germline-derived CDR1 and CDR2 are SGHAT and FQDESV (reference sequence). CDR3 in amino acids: CASSSLTSGGPPEQFF. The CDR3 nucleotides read TGTGCCAGCAGCTCCCTAACTAGCGGGGGCCCCCCAGAGCAGTTCTTC. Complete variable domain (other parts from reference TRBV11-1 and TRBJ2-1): EAEVAQSPRYKITEKSQAVAFWCDPISGHATLYWYRQILGQGPELLVQFQDESVVDDSQLPKDRFSAERLKGVDSTLKIQPAELGDSAMYLCASSSLTSGGPPEQFFGPGTRLTVL.

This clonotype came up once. CDR3 nucleotides: TGTGCCAGCAGCTTACCGGGACAGGGGGTCAACGAGCAGTACTTC. This translates into CASSLPGQGVNEQYF. The V gene is TRBV7-2, the J gene TRBJ2-7, with TRBD1 matching 11 bases. Germline V gene data show CDR1 as SGHTA and CDR2 as FQGNSA. The CDR3 loop spans 15 amino acids. Trimming took 2 bases from V and 5 from J; bases not matched to a gene: 5. Filled out from reference TRBV7-2 and TRBJ2-7, the complete variable domain reads GAGVSQSPSNKVTEKGKDVELRCDPISGHTALYWYRQSLGQGLEFLIYFQGNSAPDKSGLPSDRFSAERTGGSVSTLTIQRTQQEDSAVYLCASSLPGQGVNEQYFGPGTRLTVT.

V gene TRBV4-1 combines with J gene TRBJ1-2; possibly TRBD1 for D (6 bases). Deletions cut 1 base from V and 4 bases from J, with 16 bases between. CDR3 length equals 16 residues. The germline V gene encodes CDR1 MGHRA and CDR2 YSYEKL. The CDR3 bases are TGCGCCAGCAGCCAAGCTAGGACAGATAGTTCCTATGGCTACACCTTC. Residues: CASSQARTDSSYGYTF.

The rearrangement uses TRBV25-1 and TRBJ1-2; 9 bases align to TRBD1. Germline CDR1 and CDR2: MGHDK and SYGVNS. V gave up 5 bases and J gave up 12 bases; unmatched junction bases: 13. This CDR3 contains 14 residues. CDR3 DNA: TGTGCCAGCAGTCATGGGACAGGGTGGGTTATCAACACCTTC. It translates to CASSHGTGWVINTF.

The CDR3 DNA is TGTGCCAGCAGCTTAGGCCTGCGGGCCAATGAGCAGTTCTTC. It codes for CASSLGLRANEQFF. The chain joins TRBV7-2 to TRBJ2-1; D is perhaps TRBD2 (5 bases). V gave up 1 base and J gave up 6 bases, with 10 bases separating them. The CDR3 runs 14 residues. Germline V gene sequence: CDR1 SGHTA, CDR2 FQGNSA. Using reference TRBV7-2 and TRBJ2-1 for the parts outside the CDR3, the full variable domain is GAGVSQSPSNKVTEKGKDVELRCDPISGHTALYWYRQSLGQGLEFLIYFQGNSAPDKSGLPSDRFSAERTGGSVSTLTIQRTQQEDSAVYLCASSLGLRANEQFFGPGTRLTVL.

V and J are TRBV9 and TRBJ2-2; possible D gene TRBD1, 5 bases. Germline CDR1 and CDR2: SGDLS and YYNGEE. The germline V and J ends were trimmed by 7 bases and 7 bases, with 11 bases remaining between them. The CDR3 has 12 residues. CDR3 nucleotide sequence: TGTGCCAGCGATCAGGGTAACGGGGAGCTGTTTTTT. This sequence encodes CASDQGNGELFF.

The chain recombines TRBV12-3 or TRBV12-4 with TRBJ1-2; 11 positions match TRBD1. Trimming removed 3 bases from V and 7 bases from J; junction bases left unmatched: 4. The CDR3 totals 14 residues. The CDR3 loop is CASSFLGTGGGYTF. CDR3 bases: TGTGCCAGCAGTTTCTTGGGGACAGGGGGTGGCTACACCTTC.

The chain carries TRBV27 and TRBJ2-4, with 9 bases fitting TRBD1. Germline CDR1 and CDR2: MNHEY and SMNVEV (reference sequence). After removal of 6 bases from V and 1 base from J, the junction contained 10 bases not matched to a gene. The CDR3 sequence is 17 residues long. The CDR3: CASRSQNRGQAKNIQYF. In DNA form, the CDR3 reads TGTGCCAGCAGGTCCCAGAACAGGGGGCAGGCCAAAAACATTCAGTACTTC.

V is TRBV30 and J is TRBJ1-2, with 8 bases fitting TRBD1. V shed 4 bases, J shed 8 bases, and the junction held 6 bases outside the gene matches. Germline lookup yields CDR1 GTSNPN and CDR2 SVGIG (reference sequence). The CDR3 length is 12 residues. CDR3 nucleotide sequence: TGTGCCTGGACAGGGGGCGCGCGCGGCTACACCTTC. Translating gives CAWTGGARGYTF.

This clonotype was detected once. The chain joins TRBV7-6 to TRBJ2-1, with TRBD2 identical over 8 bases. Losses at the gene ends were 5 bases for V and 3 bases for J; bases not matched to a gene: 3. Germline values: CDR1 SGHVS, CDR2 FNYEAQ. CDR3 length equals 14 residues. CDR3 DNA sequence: TGTGCCAGCAGCCACAGCGGGGGCTACAATGAGCAGTTCTTC. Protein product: CASSHSGGYNEQFF.

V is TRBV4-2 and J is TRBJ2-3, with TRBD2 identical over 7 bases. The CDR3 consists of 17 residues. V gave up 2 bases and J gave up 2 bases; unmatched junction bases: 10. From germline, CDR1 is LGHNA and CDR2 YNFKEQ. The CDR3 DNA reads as TGTGCCAGCAGCCAATCGGGGGGATCGACTTACACAGATACGCAGTATTTT. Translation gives CASSQSGGSTYTDTQYF.

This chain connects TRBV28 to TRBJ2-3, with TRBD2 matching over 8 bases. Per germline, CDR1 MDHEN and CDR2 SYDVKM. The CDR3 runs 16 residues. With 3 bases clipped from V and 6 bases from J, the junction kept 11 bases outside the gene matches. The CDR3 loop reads CASSFPLGLAGDTQYF. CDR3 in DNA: TGTGCCAGCAGTTTTCCCCTAGGACTAGCTGGGGATACGCAGTATTTT.

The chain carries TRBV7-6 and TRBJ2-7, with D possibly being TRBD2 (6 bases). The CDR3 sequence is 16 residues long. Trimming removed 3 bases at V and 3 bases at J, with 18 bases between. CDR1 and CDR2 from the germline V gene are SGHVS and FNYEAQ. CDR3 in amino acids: CASSFDGSGPFYEQYF. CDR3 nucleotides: TGTGCCAGCAGCTTTGATGGTAGCGGTCCCTTCTACGAGCAGTACTTC.

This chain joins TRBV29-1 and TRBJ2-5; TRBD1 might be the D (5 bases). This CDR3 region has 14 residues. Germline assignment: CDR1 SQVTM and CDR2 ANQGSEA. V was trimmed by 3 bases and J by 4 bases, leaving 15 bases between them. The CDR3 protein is CSVEVQGLGETQYF. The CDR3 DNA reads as TGCAGCGTTGAGGTTCAGGGTCTTGGAGAGACCCAGTACTTC.

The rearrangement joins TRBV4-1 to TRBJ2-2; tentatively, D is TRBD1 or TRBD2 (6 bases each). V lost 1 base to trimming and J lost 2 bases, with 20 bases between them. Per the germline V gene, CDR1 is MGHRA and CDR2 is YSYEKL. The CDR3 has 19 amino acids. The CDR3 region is CASSQGGAATTLNTGELFF. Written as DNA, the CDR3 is TGCGCCAGCAGCCAAGGGGGGGCGGCTACTACCCTTAACACCGGGGAGCTGTTTTTT.

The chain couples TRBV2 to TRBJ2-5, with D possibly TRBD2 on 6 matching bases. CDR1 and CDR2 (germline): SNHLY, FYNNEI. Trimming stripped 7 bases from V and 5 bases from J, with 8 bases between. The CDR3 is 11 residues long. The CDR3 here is CASNAGETQYF. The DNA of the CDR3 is TGTGCCAGCAATGCGGGGGAGACCCAGTACTTC.